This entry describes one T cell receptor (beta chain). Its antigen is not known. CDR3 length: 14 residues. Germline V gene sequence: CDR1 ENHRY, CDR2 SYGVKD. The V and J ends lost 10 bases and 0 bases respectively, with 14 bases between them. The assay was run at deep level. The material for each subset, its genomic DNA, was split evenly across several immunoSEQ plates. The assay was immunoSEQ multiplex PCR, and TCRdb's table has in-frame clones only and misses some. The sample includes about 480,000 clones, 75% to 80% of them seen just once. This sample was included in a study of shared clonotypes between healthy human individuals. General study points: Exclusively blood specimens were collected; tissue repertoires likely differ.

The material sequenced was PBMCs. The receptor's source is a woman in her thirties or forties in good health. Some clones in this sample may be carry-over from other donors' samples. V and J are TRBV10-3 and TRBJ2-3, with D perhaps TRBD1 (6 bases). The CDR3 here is CATGRQESTDTQYF. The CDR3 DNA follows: TGTGCCACAGGCCGACAGGAAAGCACAGATACGCAGTATTTT.